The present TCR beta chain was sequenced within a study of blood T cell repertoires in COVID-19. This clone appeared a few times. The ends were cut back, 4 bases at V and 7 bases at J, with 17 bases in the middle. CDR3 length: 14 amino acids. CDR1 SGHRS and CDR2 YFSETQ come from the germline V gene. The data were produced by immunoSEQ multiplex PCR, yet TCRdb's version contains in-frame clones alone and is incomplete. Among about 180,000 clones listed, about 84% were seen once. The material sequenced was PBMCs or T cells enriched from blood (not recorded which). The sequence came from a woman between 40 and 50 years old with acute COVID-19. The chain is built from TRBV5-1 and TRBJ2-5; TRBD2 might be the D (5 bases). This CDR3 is CASSPRTPGGTQYF. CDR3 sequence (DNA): TGCGCCAGCAGCCCGCGGACTCCCGGTGGGACCCAGTACTTC. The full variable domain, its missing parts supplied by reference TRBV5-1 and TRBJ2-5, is KAGVTQTPRYLIKTRGQQVTLSCSPISGHRSVSWYQQTPGQGLQFLFEYFSETQRNKGNFPGRFSGRQFSNSRSEMNVSTLELGDSALYLCASSPRTPGGTQYFGPGTRLLVL.